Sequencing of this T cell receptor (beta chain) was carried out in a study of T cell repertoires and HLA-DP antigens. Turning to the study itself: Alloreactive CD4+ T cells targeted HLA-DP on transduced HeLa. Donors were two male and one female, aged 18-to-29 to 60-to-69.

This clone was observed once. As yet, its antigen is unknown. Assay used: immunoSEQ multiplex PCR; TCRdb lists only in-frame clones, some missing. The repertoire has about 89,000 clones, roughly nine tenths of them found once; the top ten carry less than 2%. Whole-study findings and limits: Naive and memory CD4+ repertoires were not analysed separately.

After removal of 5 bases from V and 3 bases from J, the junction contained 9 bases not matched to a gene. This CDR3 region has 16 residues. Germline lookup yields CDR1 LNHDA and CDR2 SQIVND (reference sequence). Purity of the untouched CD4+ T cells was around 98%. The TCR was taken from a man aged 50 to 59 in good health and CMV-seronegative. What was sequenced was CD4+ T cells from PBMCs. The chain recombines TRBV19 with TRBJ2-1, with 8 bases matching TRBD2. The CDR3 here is CASSPRTSLHYNEQFF. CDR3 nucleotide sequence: TGTGCCAGTAGTCCGAGGACTAGCCTCCACTACAATGAGCAGTTCTTC.